This TCR beta chain comes out of a study of OX40 agonist ivuxolimab in advanced cancers. From germline, CDR1 is SGHRS and CDR2 YFSETQ. The CDR3 length is 15 residues. Trimming stripped 0 bases from V and 4 bases from J, with 10 bases between. Method: immunoSEQ multiplex PCR; TCRdb's copy keeps in-frame clones and lacks some. This table holds 90,000 or so clones, roughly 90% found once. The rearrangement links TRBV5-1 to TRBJ1-4; D unclear. This material consisted of CD4+ or CD8+ T cells sorted from blood, taken in a trial of the OX40 agonist ivuxolimab. The sequence was collected from an adult with an advanced solid tumor such as melanoma, head and neck, liver or kidney cancer. The CDR3 nucleotides are TGCGCCAGCAGCTTGGGACCGAATTATAATGAAAAACTGTTTTTT. Translating it yields CASSLGPNYNEKLFF.